The 13 T cell receptor beta chains presented below share a single source sample, sequenced in a study of blood T cells in healthy people across ages (dated by TCRdb to 2014 to 2015). The library relied on 5' RACE. Sequencing relied on an Illumina HiSeq 2500. A second roughly 6 to 11 cycle PCR used a sample-barcoded 5' primer and a J-beta primer mix. TCRdb took the public reads, trimmed them with fastp at Q25, ran MiXCR for clone calling and kept in-frame beta chains. Every CDR3 protein is listed once, alongside the most common genes and DNA of its rows. Present in this sample are over a million distinct CDR3 sequences, roughly 59% of which were seen just once. Of the sample, 6.7% is held by the ten largest clones. Sequenced material: blood. These TCRs come from a man between 18 and 29 years old in good health.

V usage is TRBV28 and J usage is TRBJ1-2, with TRBD1 as a possible D gene (5 bases). CDR3 length: 14 amino acids. With 7 bases removed from V and 4 bases from J, the gap between germline ends came to 16 bases. The germline gives CDR1 MDHEN, CDR2 SYDVKM. The DNA for the CDR3 is TGTGCCAGCATCTCGGGACGGCGGCTCTATGGCTACACCTTC. Translated, it gives CASISGRRLYGYTF.

Remarks on this clonotype: The germline gene is not matched at one end of the junction; a read error may be the cause. The rearrangement uses TRBV20-1 and TRBJ1-5, with D perhaps TRBD1 (6 bases). CDR3 length: 13 amino acids. CDR1 and CDR2 from the germline V gene are DFQATT and SNEGSKA (reference sequence). Here the CDR3 DNA reads TGCAGTGCTGATCAGGGGAGCAATCGGCCCCAGCATTTT. This gives the protein CSADQGSNRPQHF.

The chain employs TRBV13 and TRBJ2-7; D is uncertain. The length of the CDR3 is 16 residues. The V gene lost 2 bases and the J gene lost 0 bases, with 14 bases spanning the gap. Germline CDR1 and CDR2: PRHDT and FYEKMQ (reference sequence). The CDR3 reads CASSLTRTVSSYEQYF. As DNA, the CDR3 is TGTGCCAGCAGCTTAACACGGACCGTGAGCTCCTACGAGCAGTACTTC.

The chain joins TRBV5-1 to TRBJ2-7; 7 bases line up with TRBD2. With 5 bases clipped from V and 5 bases from J, the junction kept 13 bases outside the gene matches. The length of the CDR3 is 15 residues. From germline, CDR1 is SGHRS and CDR2 YFSETQ. The CDR3 DNA sequence: TGCGCCAGCAGTCCCGGGGCGGGAGTGGTCGACGAGCAGTACTTC. Protein sequence: CASSPGAGVVDEQYF.

This chain links TRBV27 with TRBJ2-7; 9 positions agree with TRBD2. The J segment lost 2 bases and the V segment lost 4 bases, leaving 6 bases of the junction unmatched. The CDR3 has 15 residues. CDR1 MNHEY and CDR2 SMNVEV come from the germline V gene (reference sequence). CDR3 residues: CASSSRTSVTYEQYF. CDR3 sequence (DNA): TGTGCCAGCAGTTCCAGGACTAGCGTCACCTACGAGCAGTACTTC.

V gene TRBV4-2 combines with J gene TRBJ1-5, with a possible D match to TRBD1 (5 bases). Trimming cost V 0 bases and J 3 bases, with 9 bases left between them. CDR1 LGHNA and CDR2 YNFKEQ come from the germline V gene. This CDR3 is 15 amino acids long. CDR3 in amino acids: CASSQDGGNNQPQHF. The DNA for the CDR3 is TGTGCCAGCAGCCAAGATGGGGGGAACAATCAGCCCCAGCATTTT.

This clonotype was found a few times. The rearrangement joins TRBV15 to TRBJ2-1, with D unclear. The CDR3 is 15 residues long. V was cut by 1 base and J by 3 bases, with 10 bases left in between. Germline V CDR1 and CDR2: LNHNV, YYDKDF (reference sequence). The CDR3 sequence is CATSRVATSYNEQFF. The CDR3 DNA is TGTGCCACCAGCAGAGTAGCTACAAGCTACAATGAGCAGTTCTTC.

The table lists this clonotype with a count of one. The chain has TRBV7-2 and TRBJ2-7; 7 positions match TRBD1. The V segment lost 6 bases and the J segment 0 bases; nucleotides outside the gene matches: 8. Germline lookup yields CDR1 SGHTA and CDR2 FQGNSA. CDR3 length: 15 amino acids. The chain's CDR3 is CASRQQGVSSYEQYF. Here the CDR3 DNA reads TGTGCCAGCAGGCAGCAGGGGGTTAGCTCCTACGAGCAGTACTTC.

This clonotype turned up a few times. The chain employs TRBV12-3 or TRBV12-4 and TRBJ2-1, with no clear D. This CDR3 comprises 13 residues. Trimming cost V 5 bases and J 6 bases, with 11 bases left between them. CDR3 region: CASSLWAVNEQFF. The DNA of the CDR3 is TGTGCCAGCAGTCTATGGGCAGTCAATGAGCAGTTCTTC.

The V call is TRBV7-6, the J call TRBJ1-1; 7 nucleotides line up with TRBD1. Germline V gene data show CDR1 as SGHVS and CDR2 as FNYEAQ. V gave up 5 bases and J gave up 3 bases; unmatched junction bases: 12. The CDR3 covers 16 residues. The CDR3 spells CASSPFKQGKDTEAFF. The CDR3 DNA reads TGTGCCAGCAGCCCCTTTAAACAGGGGAAGGACACTGAAGCTTTCTTT.

Only a few counts were recorded for this clonotype. The gene calls are TRBV20-1 and TRBJ2-7; D unresolved. Germline V gene sequence: CDR1 DFQATT, CDR2 SNEGSKA (reference sequence). Deletions cut 5 bases from V and 4 bases from J, with 9 bases between. The CDR3 is 11 residues long. The CDR3 nucleotides are TGCAGTGCTCCACCGTCATACGAGCAGTACTTC. Translating it yields CSAPPSYEQYF.

The chain uses TRBV27 and TRBJ1-1; D might be TRBD1 (5 bases). V dropped 3 bases and J dropped 1 base, with 12 bases sitting between them. The CDR3 totals 15 residues. CDR1 is MNHEY, CDR2 SMNVEV, per germline (reference sequence). The CDR3 reads CASSFLAGENTEAFF. DNA of the CDR3: TGTGCCAGCAGTTTCCTTGCGGGGGAGAACACTGAAGCTTTCTTT.

The rearrangement links TRBV6-1 to TRBJ2-1; no clear D gene. Germline V gives CDR1 MNHNS, CDR2 SASEGT. V was cut by 4 bases and J by 4 bases, with 14 bases left in between. This CDR3 spans 15 amino acids. The CDR3 loop reads CASSVDWNPYNEQFF. For the CDR3, the DNA is TGTGCCAGCAGTGTAGACTGGAATCCTTACAATGAGCAGTTCTTC.